This entry lists 9 T cell receptor beta chains sequenced from one sample in a study of STAT5B mutations in CD4+ large granular lymphocyte leukemia. Clones were read by immunoSEQ multiplex PCR, and TCRdb kept only the in-frame ones, dropping some. The table lists around 9,000 clones, about four fifths of them singletons. The source material was PBMCs. All receptors come from a man between 60 and 70 years old with CD4+ T-cell large granular lymphocyte leukemia.

This clone was seen a handful of times. The rearrangement uses TRBV25-1 and TRBJ1-1, with D unresolved. V lost 4 bases, J lost 1 base, and 7 bases lay in between. The CDR3 totals 13 residues. Germline values: CDR1 MGHDK, CDR2 SYGVNS. Here the CDR3 DNA reads TGTGCCAGCAGTGCCGGGAAGAACACTGAAGCTTTCTTT. This translates into CASSAGKNTEAFF.

The chain carries TRBV6-5 and TRBJ1-5, with D possibly matching TRBD1 (5 bases). CDR1 and CDR2 from the germline V gene are MNHEY and SVGAGI. This CDR3 comprises 15 residues. V was clipped by 0 bases and J by 8 bases, with 14 bases between them. This chain's CDR3 is CASSYSGHPEEPQHF. The CDR3 coding sequence is TGTGCCAGCAGTTACTCTGGACACCCAGAGGAGCCCCAGCATTTT.

The chain is built from TRBV7-9 and TRBJ2-1, with 10 bases identical to TRBD2. Germline V CDR1 and CDR2: SEHNR, FQNEAQ (reference sequence). The V gene end was trimmed by 5 bases and the J gene end by 7 bases; junction bases not matched to a gene: 11. The CDR3 length is 16 residues. The CDR3 here is CASSPVSGSGRNEQFF. The CDR3 nucleotides read TGTGCCAGCAGCCCCGTCTCGGGTAGCGGGAGGAATGAGCAGTTCTTC.

As to this clone: The junction shows a germline mismatch at one end, possibly a read error. This chain uses TRBV28 with TRBJ1-2; D might be TRBD1 (5 bases). The CDR3 length is 14 residues. Germline CDR1 MDHEN, CDR2 SYDVKM. CDR3 region: CASTLEAREYGYTF. For the CDR3, the DNA is TGTGCCAGCACTTTAGAAGCCAGGGAATATGGCTACACCTTC.

CDR3 amino acids: CASSPTSSGTGGWYIQYF. CDR3 DNA: TGTGCCAGCAGCCCCACGTCCAGCGGCACGGGAGGATGGTACATTCAGTACTTC. The V call is TRBV7-9, the J call TRBJ2-4; TRBD2 matches at 7 bases. Germline V lookup: CDR1 SEHNR, CDR2 FQNEAQ (reference sequence). Losses at the gene ends were 5 bases for V and 8 bases for J; bases not matched to a gene: 21. The CDR3 consists of 18 residues.

The J gene is TRBJ1-5, the V gene TRBV28, with 7 nucleotides matching TRBD1. Germline CDR1 reads MDHEN; CDR2 reads SYDVKM. The CDR3 length is 16 residues. J gave up 1 base and V 4 bases, and 7 bases lay outside the gene matches. Written as DNA, the CDR3 is TGTGCCAGCAGTTCTAGCAGGGGGACGAGCAATCAGCCCCAGCATTTT. It codes for CASSSSRGTSNQPQHF.

Remarks on this clone: A read error may produce the germline difference seen at one junction end. This chain connects TRBV7-7 to TRBJ2-7; the match to TRBD2 covers 8 bases. The CDR3 extends over 15 amino acids. The V gene's germline CDR1 is SSHAT and CDR2 FNYEAQ (reference sequence). The CDR3 reads CASSPGGTSSYEQYF. Written as DNA, the CDR3 is TGTGCTAGCAGCCCCGGGGGGACTAGCTCCTACGAGCAGTACTTC.

The chain has TRBV2 and TRBJ2-2; possible D gene TRBD2, 5 bases. This CDR3 contains 17 residues. V was clipped by 8 bases and J by 5 bases, with 24 bases between them. Germline CDR1 and CDR2: SNHLY and FYNNEI. The CDR3 loop reads CASHPPTGSSRTGELFF. The CDR3, as DNA: TGTGCCAGCCACCCCCCGACGGGATCCTCTCGAACCGGGGAGCTGTTTTTT.

Comment on this clone: The sample contains more than one DNA sequence encoding this CDR3. CDR3 nucleotides: TGTGCCAGCAGTCCGGGGGACAATGAGCAGTTCTTC. Residues: CASSPGDNEQFF. The chain is built from TRBV7-9 and TRBJ2-1; possible D gene TRBD2, 6 bases. V lost 6 bases and J 5 bases, leaving 8 bases between the germline ends. CDR1 is SEHNR, CDR2 FQNEAQ, per germline (reference sequence). This CDR3 is 12 amino acids long.